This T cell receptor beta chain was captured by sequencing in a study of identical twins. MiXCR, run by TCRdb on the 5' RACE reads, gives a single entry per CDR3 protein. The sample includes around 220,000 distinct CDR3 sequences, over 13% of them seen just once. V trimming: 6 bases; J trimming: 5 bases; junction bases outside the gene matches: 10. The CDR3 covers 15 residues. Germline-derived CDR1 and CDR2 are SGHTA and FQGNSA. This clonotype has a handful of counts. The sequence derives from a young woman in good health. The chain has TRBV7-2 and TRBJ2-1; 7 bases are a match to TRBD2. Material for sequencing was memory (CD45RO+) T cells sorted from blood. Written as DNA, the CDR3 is TGTGCCAGCAGGGGTGGGGGAGGGCTGGACAATGAGCAGTTCTTC. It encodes CASRGGGGLDNEQFF.